The 20 T cell receptor beta chains presented below share a single source sample, sequenced in a study of blood T cells in healthy people across ages. A second PCR, run for about 7 to 11 cycles, used a sample-barcoded 5' primer plus a J-beta primer mix. TCRdb reanalysed the 5' RACE reads using MiXCR and keeps one entry per CDR3 protein. Among over a million distinct CDR3 sequences listed, around 40% were seen once. Input material: blood. The source of these receptors is a woman between 18 and 29 years old in good health.

There are a few counts of this clonotype. The chain is built from TRBV12-3 or TRBV12-4 and TRBJ2-1; D unclear. The V end was cut by 4 bases, the J end by 5 bases, with 12 bases between. This CDR3 has 14 residues. Here the CDR3 reads CASSSPHLDNEQFF. CDR3 bases: TGTGCCAGCAGTTCCCCCCATCTTGACAATGAGCAGTTCTTC.

The chain employs TRBV7-3 and TRBJ1-4; D remains unclear. The CDR3 sequence is 16 residues long. CDR1 is SGHTA and CDR2 is FQGTGA in the germline V gene. Trimming took off 1 base at V and 12 bases at J, with 21 bases between the two ends. CDR3 region: CASSLRGLPLMKQLFF. As DNA, the CDR3 is TGTGCCAGCAGCTTAAGGGGTTTGCCCCTCATGAAACAACTGTTTTTT.

The chain links TRBV20-1 to TRBJ1-1; no firm D call. The germline V gene has CDR1 DFQATT and CDR2 SNEGSKA (reference sequence). Trimming removed 2 bases from V and 3 bases from J, with 13 bases in between. This CDR3 has 14 residues. The CDR3 bases are TGCAGTGCTAGATCCCCCGCGACGGACACTGAAGCTTTCTTT. The encoded protein is CSARSPATDTEAFF.

A note on this clonotype: Possible read error: a much larger clone is one base away. The chain recombines TRBV7-9 with TRBJ2-3; perhaps TRBD1 as D (5 bases). Germline CDR1 reads SEHNR; CDR2 reads FQNEAQ (reference sequence). The length of the CDR3 is 12 residues. In DNA, the CDR3 is TGTGCCAGCAGAGACAGCACAGATGCGCAGTATTTT. Encoded protein: CASRDSTDAQYF.

This chain connects TRBV14 to TRBJ2-5, with D unclear. The CDR3 contains 12 residues. The V end lost 0 bases, the J end lost 5 bases, and 4 bases lay between the germline ends. The germline CDR1 and CDR2 sequences are SGHDN and FVKESK. The CDR3 is CASSQDTETQYF. For the CDR3, the DNA is TGTGCCAGCAGCCAAGATACGGAGACCCAGTACTTC.

On this clonotype: One base away lies a much larger clone, so this may be a sequencing read error. CDR3 protein: CASSLGGDSGANVLIF. The CDR3 DNA sequence: TGTGCCAGCAGCCTAGGGGGGGATTCTGGGGCCAACGTCCTGATTTTC. V gene TRBV27 combines with J gene TRBJ2-6; D might be TRBD2 (7 bases). The CDR3 runs 16 residues. CDR1 MNHEY and CDR2 SMNVEV come from the germline V gene (reference sequence).

The sample holds one count of this clonotype. V is TRBV2 and J is TRBJ2-3; D is uncertain. Per germline, CDR1 SNHLY and CDR2 FYNNEI. The V end lost 0 bases, the J end lost 5 bases, and 12 bases lay between the germline ends. The CDR3 totals 15 residues. CDR3 sequence reads: CASSEAGPPGDTQYF. The CDR3 bases are TGTGCCAGCAGTGAAGCCGGCCCTCCGGGAGATACGCAGTATTTT.

This chain links TRBV4-1 with TRBJ1-2, with D maybe TRBD1 (5 bases). Trimming removed 1 base at V and 2 bases at J, with 14 bases between. Germline V gene data show CDR1 as MGHRA and CDR2 as YSYEKL. This CDR3 has 16 amino acids. CDR3 nucleotides: TGCGCCAGCAGCCAAGTAAGAAGGGGATTCAACTATGGCTACACCTTC. Its protein product is CASSQVRRGFNYGYTF.

The V call is TRBV12-3 or TRBV12-4, the J call TRBJ2-3; no clear D. This CDR3 region has 18 residues. Trimming stripped 3 bases from V and 0 bases from J, with 19 bases between. CDR3 in amino acids: CASSFRTDFLVSTDTQYF. CDR3 nucleotide sequence: TGTGCCAGCAGTTTCCGAACTGACTTCCTGGTTAGCACAGATACGCAGTATTTT.

J is TRBJ2-7 and V is TRBV28, with TRBD2 matching over 10 bases. This CDR3 contains 15 residues. V lost 7 bases and J lost 2; bases outside the gene matches: 8. CDR1 is MDHEN, CDR2 SYDVKM, per germline. The CDR3 nucleotides read TGTGCCAGCAATTCAACGGGACTAGCGACCTACGAGCAGTACTTC. The encoded protein is CASNSTGLATYEQYF.

As concerns this clonotype: Its ends do not fully match the called genes, so a read error is possible. The gene calls are TRBV7-2 and TRBJ2-1; D not certain. CDR3 length: 14 residues. Germline V gene data show CDR1 as SGHTA and CDR2 as FQGNSA. The CDR3 protein is CASSVARLTNEQFF. The CDR3 nucleotides are TGTGCCAGCAGCGTAGCAAGACTGACCAATGAGCAGTTCTTC.

The chain has TRBV18 and TRBJ1-4, with D perhaps TRBD1 (5 bases). The germline gives CDR1 KGHSH, CDR2 LQKENI. CDR3 length: 15 residues. The ends were cut back, 3 bases at V and 4 bases at J, with 12 bases in the middle. CDR3 region: CASSPGRGSNEKLFF. DNA for the CDR3: TGTGCCAGCTCACCGGGCCGGGGGAGTAATGAAAAACTGTTTTTT.

There are a few counts of this clonotype. V usage is TRBV3-1 and J usage is TRBJ2-7; D may be TRBD2 (6 bases). Trimming left V 1 base short and J 1 base short, with 11 bases between. The CDR3 is 15 amino acids. From germline, CDR1 is LGHDT and CDR2 YNNKEL (reference sequence). The CDR3 sequence: CASSQGPSESYEQYF. The CDR3 bases are TGTGCCAGCAGCCAAGGCCCTAGCGAATCCTACGAGCAGTACTTC.

This clonotype was seen more than once but under ten times. The V call is TRBV10-3, the J call TRBJ2-2; no reliable D call. The CDR3 sequence is 13 residues long. V was clipped by 7 bases and J by 3 bases, with 9 bases between them. Germline CDR1 and CDR2: ENHRY and SYGVKD. The CDR3 spells CAINRPYTGELFF. The CDR3 nucleotides read TGTGCCATCAATCGACCCTACACCGGGGAGCTGTTTTTT.

The rearrangement joins TRBV7-3 to TRBJ2-1; 8 bases match TRBD1. The CDR3 spans 17 residues. V lost 3 bases to trimming and J lost 6 bases; unmatched junction nucleotides: 13. The germline gives CDR1 SGHTA, CDR2 FQGTGA. The CDR3 protein is CASSLSLVQGVANEQFF. As DNA, the CDR3 is TGTGCCAGCAGCTTGAGTCTCGTACAGGGGGTAGCCAATGAGCAGTTCTTC. The full variable domain, its missing parts supplied by reference TRBV7-3 and TRBJ2-1, is GAGVSQTPSNKVTEKGKYVELRCDPISGHTALYWYRQSLGQGPEFLIYFQGTGAADDSGLPNDRFFAVRPEGSVSTLKIQRTERGDSAVYLCASSLSLVQGVANEQFFGPGTRLTVL.

The V and J genes are TRBV21-1 and TRBJ2-4; the table's D gene call, TRBD2, was not cross checked with the DNA. TRBV21-1 is a pseudogene. The CDR3 sequence is 22 residues long. CDR3 in DNA: TGTGCCAGCAGCAAAGTCCCATGGACTAGCGGGGGGGCTAGACTGGCCAAAAACATTCAGTACTTC. Protein sequence: CASSKVPWTSGGARLAKNIQYF.

To note about this clonotype: This CDR3 fails to terminate in the conserved phenylalanine or tryptophan, so it likely reflects a read error. V gene TRBV5-1 combines with J gene TRBJ1-2; 8 bases are a match to TRBD1. J lost 5 bases, V lost 4 bases, and 7 bases had no gene match. The CDR3 runs 14 residues. Germline CDR1 reads SGHRS; CDR2 reads YFSETQ. This chain's CDR3 is CASSGGQGRYGYTL. CDR3 nucleotide sequence: TGCGCCAGCAGCGGCGGACAGGGTCGGTATGGCTACACCTTA.

This chain uses TRBV20-1 with TRBJ2-1; possibly TRBD2 for D (6 bases). V shed 0 bases and J shed 0 bases, with 12 bases lying between them. Germline-derived CDR1 and CDR2 are DFQATT and SNEGSKA (reference sequence). The CDR3 runs to 16 residues. CDR3 protein: CSARDKAGSSYNEQFF. For the CDR3, the DNA is TGCAGTGCTAGAGATAAAGCGGGTAGCTCCTACAATGAGCAGTTCTTC.

The rearrangement links TRBV27 to TRBJ2-3, with TRBD2 matching 7 bases. V shed 3 bases and J 0 bases; nucleotides not matched to a gene: 21. Per the germline V gene, CDR1 is MNHEY and CDR2 is SMNVEV (reference sequence). The CDR3 is 21 residues long. The CDR3 bases are TGTGCCAGCAGTTTCTCCCCGCCCGTGGCTAGCGGAAGGCTTAGCACAGATACGCAGTATTTT. It encodes CASSFSPPVASGRLSTDTQYF.

This clonotype was found a few times. CDR3 nucleotides: TGTGCCAGCAGCCCCGGTGTGGCGGGAGGTTTCCATGAGCAGTTCTTC. Residues: CASSPGVAGGFHEQFF. The chain recombines TRBV9 with TRBJ2-1; 8 bases align to TRBD2. There are 16 residues in the CDR3. The V and J ends lost 4 bases and 8 bases, in that order; junction bases with no gene match: 14. In germline, CDR1 is SGDLS, CDR2 YYNGEE.